A selection of T cell receptor beta chains follows, all from one sample in a study of T cells in Graves' hyperthyroidism and ophthalmopathy. In TCRdb, the multiplex PCR reads were re-called with MiXCR into one record per CDR3 protein. The sample includes roughly 200,000 distinct CDR3 sequences, around 17% of them seen just once. Sequenced input: blood. Receptors were obtained from a man aged 35-49 years with Graves' hyperthyroidism. Each CDR3 is given with its conserved first and last residue. The order of the fields is J gene, V gene, CDR3 protein.

j_call: TRBJ2-3; v_call: TRBV24-1; cdr3_aa: CATGSTGDADTQYF
j_call: TRBJ1-2; v_call: TRBV9; cdr3_aa: CASSVGDGANYGYTF
j_call: TRBJ2-5; v_call: TRBV20-1; cdr3_aa: CSARAGPIETQYF
j_call: TRBJ1-6; v_call: TRBV27; cdr3_aa: CASSFRQGNSPLHF
j_call: TRBJ2-1; v_call: TRBV20-1; cdr3_aa: CSASPSGTPTDEQFF
j_call: TRBJ1-4; v_call: TRBV28; cdr3_aa: CASSLIGSATNEKLFF
j_call: TRBJ1-2; v_call: TRBV15; cdr3_aa: CATSRDFLGYTF
j_call: TRBJ2-5; v_call: TRBV11-2; cdr3_aa: CASSLHGGVETQYF
j_call: TRBJ2-1; v_call: TRBV20-1; cdr3_aa: CSASGGLAGGPGEQFF
j_call: TRBJ1-1; v_call: TRBV5-8; cdr3_aa: CASSLYGLSPPAEAFF
j_call: TRBJ1-5; v_call: TRBV6-5; cdr3_aa: CASSSFDGLNQPQHF
j_call: TRBJ2-7; v_call: TRBV4-1; cdr3_aa: CASSQVDRGLYEQYF
j_call: TRBJ1-1; v_call: TRBV13; cdr3_aa: CASTDSGQTFNTEAFF
j_call: TRBJ1-3; v_call: TRBV10-2; cdr3_aa: CASSESSDLHTIYF
j_call: TRBJ2-7; v_call: TRBV20-1; cdr3_aa: CSAPGFMSAYEQYF
j_call: TRBJ2-1; v_call: TRBV9; cdr3_aa: CASSARGSGDEQFF
j_call: TRBJ2-5; v_call: TRBV20-1; cdr3_aa: CSAPGLAGRNWQETQYF
j_call: TRBJ2-7; v_call: TRBV5-8; cdr3_aa: CASSSGHRGAYEQYF
j_call: TRBJ2-2; v_call: TRBV5-1; cdr3_aa: CVSSLGTGLTGELFF
j_call: TRBJ2-5; v_call: TRBV3-1; cdr3_aa: CAGSQRTSGAYQETQYF
j_call: TRBJ2-4; v_call: TRBV5-6; cdr3_aa: CASSLTGTGVPSTWVAKNIQYF
j_call: TRBJ1-5; v_call: TRBV6-2/TRBV6-3; cdr3_aa: CASRLQGGNQPQHF
j_call: TRBJ1-5; v_call: TRBV5-1; cdr3_aa: CASSPSDRGLPHSNQPQHF
j_call: TRBJ1-1; v_call: TRBV20-1; cdr3_aa: CSAPGRGTEAFF
j_call: TRBJ2-7; v_call: TRBV6-9; cdr3_aa: CASSYTWPGTGHYGAYEQYF
j_call: TRBJ1-1; v_call: TRBV11-3; cdr3_aa: CASSSSGTGGEAFF
j_call: TRBJ1-6; v_call: TRBV20-1; cdr3_aa: CSARRSGDSPLHF
j_call: TRBJ1-2; v_call: TRBV11-3; cdr3_aa: CASSLRPPGLGYGYTF
j_call: TRBJ2-1; v_call: TRBV20-1; cdr3_aa: CSASQAALAGFNEQFF
j_call: TRBJ1-2; v_call: TRBV28; cdr3_aa: CASSLGTGKIGYTF
j_call: TRBJ1-1; v_call: TRBV10-3; cdr3_aa: CAISSGDTEAFF
j_call: TRBJ2-1; v_call: TRBV7-9; cdr3_aa: CASSFSSGRAYNEQFF
j_call: TRBJ1-4; v_call: TRBV27; cdr3_aa: CASSSPHRNEKLFF
j_call: TRBJ1-6; v_call: TRBV9; cdr3_aa: CASSGGQTNSPLHF
j_call: TRBJ2-4; v_call: TRBV10-3; cdr3_aa: CAISEELTTIPNIQYF
j_call: TRBJ2-4; v_call: TRBV7-3; cdr3_aa: CASSRLAGGLNIQYF